Sequencing of this TCR beta chain was carried out in a study of cytomegalovirus exposure and HLA in healthy donors. General observations from the study: A missense variant in DCLRE1C was later tied to TCR beta V- and J-gene trimming.

About this clone itself: The antigen is undetermined.

PCR was performed using 60 Vbeta and 13 Jbeta primers. Using immunoSEQ multiplex PCR, the repertoire was profiled, and TCRdb retains in-frame clones only, with some absent. The table lists about 82,000 clones, over 75% of them singletons. These donors, healthy bone marrow donors, were studied. This donor's CMV serostatus went unrecorded. The CDR3 has 16 residues. The germline V gene has CDR1 ENHRY and CDR2 SYGVKD. The trim removed 3 bases at V and 7 bases at J, leaving 10 bases unmatched. The sequencing input was PBMCs. The receptor was derived from a human donor in good health. The rearrangement uses TRBV10-3 and TRBJ2-5; 11 bases fit TRBD1. For the CDR3, the DNA is TGTGCCATCAGTGACCCGGACAGGGGGCGAGTTGGGACCCAGTACTTC. Its protein is CAISDPDRGRVGTQYF.